A selection of T cell receptor beta chains follows, all from one sample in a study of cytomegalovirus exposure and HLA in healthy donors. TCRdb's table, derived via immunoSEQ multiplex PCR, lists solely in-frame clones and lacks some. This listing includes 100,000 or so clones. Material for sequencing was PBMCs. These TCRs come from a woman aged 25 to 39 in good health and CMV-seronegative. The CDR3 runs from the conserved cysteine through the conserved F or W. Each record gives: CDR3 DNA, CDR3 protein, J gene, V gene, D gene. D genes are given only for firm matches.

CDR3nt: TGTGCCAGCAGCGTAGCTCAGGGGTTGGATGGCTACACCTTC; CDR3aa: CASSVAQGLDGYTF; j_gene: TRBJ1-2; v_gene: TRBV9; d_gene: -
CDR3nt: TGTGCCAGCAGCCCGAGCGGAGCTAACTATGGCTACACCTTC; CDR3aa: CASSPSGANYGYTF; j_gene: TRBJ1-2; v_gene: TRBV7-9; d_gene: -
CDR3nt: TGTGCCATCAGTGATGGGGCAGTAGATGGCTACACCTTC; CDR3aa: CAISDGAVDGYTF; j_gene: TRBJ1-2; v_gene: TRBV10-3; d_gene: -
CDR3nt: TGTGCCAGTAGTATAGTCCCAGGGGACAACGAGCAGTACTTC; CDR3aa: CASSIVPGDNEQYF; j_gene: TRBJ2-7; v_gene: TRBV19; d_gene: -
CDR3nt: TGTGCCAGCAGCCAACCCGGGACTAGCGGGGCGGGCGAGCAGTTCTTC; CDR3aa: CASSQPGTSGAGEQFF; j_gene: TRBJ2-1; v_gene: TRBV4-2; d_gene: TRBD2
CDR3nt: TGTGCCAGCAGCCTCCGGACTAGCGGCCCCTATGACGAGCAGTACTTC; CDR3aa: CASSLRTSGPYDEQYF; j_gene: TRBJ2-7; v_gene: TRBV9; d_gene: TRBD2
CDR3nt: TGTGCCACCAGCAGAGGAGGGTCTGGGGCCAACGTCCTGACTTTC; CDR3aa: CATSRGGSGANVLTF; j_gene: TRBJ2-6; v_gene: TRBV15; d_gene: -
CDR3nt: TGTGCCAGTAGTACCGACAGGTATGGCTACACCTTC; CDR3aa: CASSTDRYGYTF; j_gene: TRBJ1-2; v_gene: TRBV19; d_gene: -
CDR3nt: TGTGCCATTTCCCAACCGTCGGCGGGGGGGTACAATGAGCAGTTCTTC; CDR3aa: CAISQPSAGGYNEQFF; j_gene: TRBJ2-1; v_gene: TRBV19; d_gene: TRBD2
CDR3nt: TGTGCCAGCAGGGGACTAGCGGAGCCCAGCTCCTACAATGAGCAGTTCTTC; CDR3aa: CASRGLAEPSSYNEQFF; j_gene: TRBJ2-1; v_gene: TRBV28; d_gene: TRBD2
CDR3nt: TGCGCCAGCAGCTTGGATTGGGACAGAAACACTGAAGCTTTCTTT; CDR3aa: CASSLDWDRNTEAFF; j_gene: TRBJ1-1; v_gene: TRBV5-1; d_gene: TRBD1
CDR3nt: TGTGCCTGGAGTGTACCTCGGACCCAAAGGGAGTACACCGGGGAGCTGTTTTTT; CDR3aa: CAWSVPRTQREYTGELFF; j_gene: TRBJ2-2; v_gene: TRBV30; d_gene: -
CDR3nt: TGTGCCAGCACCTCCCGACAGCGGGAGATTCTCGGGGAGCTGTTTTTT; CDR3aa: CASTSRQREILGELFF; j_gene: TRBJ2-2; v_gene: TRBV27; d_gene: TRBD2
CDR3nt: TGTGCCAGTAGTCTAGACTATTCTAGCACAGATACGCAGTATTTT; CDR3aa: CASSLDYSSTDTQYF; j_gene: TRBJ2-3; v_gene: TRBV19; d_gene: -
CDR3nt: TGTGCCAGCAGCTTTATGGCTAGCGGGGGATCCTACGAGCAGTACTTC; CDR3aa: CASSFMASGGSYEQYF; j_gene: TRBJ2-7; v_gene: TRBV11-2; d_gene: TRBD2
CDR3nt: TGCGCCAGCAGTGAGGTGGTGTCGGCCTACAATGAGCAGTTCTTC; CDR3aa: CASSEVVSAYNEQFF; j_gene: TRBJ2-1; v_gene: TRBV10-1; d_gene: -
CDR3nt: TGTGCCAGCAGCTCGGACAGGGGTCTATCTGGGGCCAACGTCCTGACTTTC; CDR3aa: CASSSDRGLSGANVLTF; j_gene: TRBJ2-6; v_gene: TRBV5-5; d_gene: TRBD1
CDR3nt: TGTGCCAGCAGCCCCCGAGAAACTGAAGCTTTCTTT; CDR3aa: CASSPRETEAFF; j_gene: TRBJ1-1; v_gene: TRBV7-8; d_gene: -
CDR3nt: TGTGCCAGCCACTCCTCTGGAAACACCATATATTTT; CDR3aa: CASHSSGNTIYF; j_gene: TRBJ1-3; v_gene: TRBV6-1; d_gene: -
CDR3nt: TGTGCCAGCAGTTTAACCCCGGAGCGATATGGCTACACCTTC; CDR3aa: CASSLTPERYGYTF; j_gene: TRBJ1-2; v_gene: TRBV28; d_gene: -
CDR3nt: TGTGCCAGCAGCTCTTCCAGGGGCACTGAAGCTTTCTTT; CDR3aa: CASSSSRGTEAFF; j_gene: TRBJ1-1; v_gene: TRBV7-9; d_gene: -
CDR3nt: TGTGCCAGCAGTTGGGACAGGGGGCTGGGAGAGACCCAGTACTTC; CDR3aa: CASSWDRGLGETQYF; j_gene: TRBJ2-5; v_gene: TRBV28; d_gene: TRBD1
CDR3nt: TGTGCCAGTACCCGCCCGTCGGGGGGGCGTGGTGAAAAACTGTTTTTT; CDR3aa: CASTRPSGGRGEKLFF; j_gene: TRBJ1-4; v_gene: TRBV19; d_gene: -
CDR3nt: TGTGCCAGCAGTCCCCCTAGGGGAAAACTGTTTTTT; CDR3aa: CASSPPRGKLFF; j_gene: TRBJ1-4; v_gene: TRBV28; d_gene: -
CDR3nt: TGTGCCAGCAGCCTCCGACAAGGTGCTGAAGCTTTCTTT; CDR3aa: CASSLRQGAEAFF; j_gene: TRBJ1-1; v_gene: TRBV9; d_gene: -
CDR3nt: TGTGCCACCCCCCCCGGCAGGCAGGTTGTCGAGCAGTACTTC; CDR3aa: CATPPGRQVVEQYF; j_gene: TRBJ2-7; v_gene: TRBV27; d_gene: -
CDR3nt: TGTGCCAGCATGGCTAGCGAAGAGACCCAGTACTTC; CDR3aa: CASMASEETQYF; j_gene: TRBJ2-5; v_gene: TRBV6-1; d_gene: -
CDR3nt: TGTGCCAGCAGCCTAATCTACGAGCAGTACTTC; CDR3aa: CASSLIYEQYF; j_gene: TRBJ2-7; v_gene: TRBV7-2; d_gene: -
CDR3nt: TGTGCCAGCAGTCTCGGGACAGCCTACGAGCAGTACTTC; CDR3aa: CASSLGTAYEQYF; j_gene: TRBJ2-7; v_gene: TRBV27; d_gene: TRBD1
CDR3nt: TGTGCCAGCAGCTCATCAGGGACAGATACGCAGTATTTT; CDR3aa: CASSSSGTDTQYF; j_gene: TRBJ2-3; v_gene: TRBV5-4; d_gene: -
CDR3nt: TGTGCCAGCAGCGTAGCAGTTAACTATGGCTACACCTTC; CDR3aa: CASSVAVNYGYTF; j_gene: TRBJ1-2; v_gene: TRBV9; d_gene: -
CDR3nt: TGTGCCAGCAGCTCCTATACAGGGCGGGAGACCCAGTACTTC; CDR3aa: CASSSYTGRETQYF; j_gene: TRBJ2-5; v_gene: TRBV7-8; d_gene: -
CDR3nt: TGTGCAAGTCCCGGGACTAGCGCTGCCTACGAGCAGTACTTC; CDR3aa: CASPGTSAAYEQYF; j_gene: TRBJ2-7; v_gene: TRBV12-2; d_gene: -
CDR3nt: TGTGCCAGCCTCAGGGATGCCGACTCCTACGAGCAGTACTTC; CDR3aa: CASLRDADSYEQYF; j_gene: TRBJ2-7; v_gene: TRBV6-5; d_gene: -
CDR3nt: TGCAGCGTTCTAACAGGGGGCGGCGAGCAGTACTTC; CDR3aa: CSVLTGGGEQYF; j_gene: TRBJ2-7; v_gene: TRBV29-1; d_gene: TRBD1
CDR3nt: TGTGCCAGTAATCGGGGTGATCCACCCCTCCACTTT; CDR3aa: CASNRGDPPLHF; j_gene: TRBJ1-6; v_gene: TRBV19; d_gene: -
CDR3nt: TGTGCCAGCAGTTTTGAGGGAGGTGGCTACACCTTC; CDR3aa: CASSFEGGGYTF; j_gene: TRBJ1-2; v_gene: TRBV27; d_gene: -
CDR3nt: TGTGCCAGCAGCGCGGACAGAAATTCACCCCTCCACTTT; CDR3aa: CASSADRNSPLHF; j_gene: TRBJ1-6; v_gene: TRBV7-2; d_gene: -
CDR3nt: TGTGCCAGCAGCCAAGATCTCGGGGGGAAGTATGGCTACACCTTC; CDR3aa: CASSQDLGGKYGYTF; j_gene: TRBJ1-2; v_gene: TRBV4-2; d_gene: -
CDR3nt: TGTGCCAGTAACTGGGGGGTTGGCACAGATACGCAGTATTTT; CDR3aa: CASNWGVGTDTQYF; j_gene: TRBJ2-3; v_gene: TRBV19; d_gene: -
CDR3nt: TGTGCCAGCAGTCCCAGGGTGATGCGGAATTCACCCCTCCACTTT; CDR3aa: CASSPRVMRNSPLHF; j_gene: TRBJ1-6; v_gene: TRBV27; d_gene: -
CDR3nt: TGTGCTAGCAGCTTAGACGGACAGGGGACGCAGTATTTT; CDR3aa: CASSLDGQGTQYF; j_gene: TRBJ2-3; v_gene: TRBV7-7; d_gene: TRBD1
CDR3nt: TGTGCCAGCAGTTTAGGCGGGAGGGCCAGGGACGGGGAGCTGTTTTTT; CDR3aa: CASSLGGRARDGELFF; j_gene: TRBJ2-2; v_gene: TRBV28; d_gene: TRBD2
CDR3nt: TGTGCCAGCAGCTGGGCGGGGGAGGCCTATGGCTACACCTTC; CDR3aa: CASSWAGEAYGYTF; j_gene: TRBJ1-2; v_gene: TRBV5-4; d_gene: -
CDR3nt: TGCGCCAGCAGCTTGAACGGTAACTACGAGCAGTACTTC; CDR3aa: CASSLNGNYEQYF; j_gene: TRBJ2-7; v_gene: TRBV5-1; d_gene: -